This TCR beta chain was retrieved from a study of cytomegalovirus exposure and HLA in healthy donors. Findings of the study overall: A few CMV-associated chains proved CMV antigen-specific in vitro.

This clone has just a few counts. Its specificity is unknown. Researchers ran the PCR with 60 Vbeta and 13 Jbeta primers. The protocol was immunoSEQ multiplex PCR, while the TCRdb copy is restricted to in-frame clones and leaves out a portion. The table records 200,000 to 250,000 clones, around four fifths of them present only once. Germline lookup yields CDR1 SGHRS and CDR2 YFSETQ. V shed 4 bases and J shed 1 base, with 12 bases lying between them. The CDR3 is made up of 14 amino acids. All donors participated as healthy donors of bone marrow. J is TRBJ2-7 and V is TRBV5-1, with D possibly TRBD2 on 5 matching bases. Source material: PBMCs. The receptor was derived from a woman aged 40-49 years in good health and CMV-seronegative. The CDR3 DNA sequence: TGCGCCAGCAGCCGCGACTACCGTTCCTACGAGCAGTACTTC. Translation: CASSRDYRSYEQYF.